These 19 T cell receptor beta chains came from one sample sequenced in a study of PD-1 blockade in classical Hodgkin lymphoma. Sequencing was performed with immunoSEQ multiplex PCR; in TCRdb, only in-frame clones are kept and a portion is missing. The table records tens of thousands of clones, roughly four fifths of them present only once. The time point is: cycle 4 day 1 (C4D1), after 6 weeks of nivolumab. After autologous stem cell transplantation all patients relapsed, and prior brentuximab vedotin exposure differed between cohorts. The sample was peripheral blood mononuclear cells (PBMCs), taken before the fourth cycle of nivolumab. The receptors stem from a human donor with classical Hodgkin lymphoma.

This chain joins TRBV5-4 and TRBJ2-6, with D tentatively TRBD1 or TRBD2 (7 bases each). Germline CDR1 and CDR2: SGHNT and YYREEE (reference sequence). CDR3 size: 17 residues. Trimming pared 3 bases from V and 0 bases from J, leaving 13 bases between. For the CDR3, the DNA is TGTGCCAGCAGCTGGGGGGGACAGAGCTCTGGGGCCAACGTCCTGACTTTC. Amino acids: CASSWGGQSSGANVLTF.

The J gene is TRBJ2-5, the V gene TRBV7-2; 8 bases are a match to TRBD1. The V gene end was trimmed by 4 bases and the J gene end by 7 bases; junction bases not matched to a gene: 11. This CDR3 has 15 residues. Germline V lookup: CDR1 SGHTA, CDR2 FQGNSA. The DNA for the CDR3 is TGTGCCAGCAGCTCGACAGGGGCTGGAGGAGGGACCCAGTACTTC. As protein: CASSSTGAGGGTQYF.

The chain carries TRBV2 and TRBJ2-3; D not certain. The germline V gene has CDR1 SNHLY and CDR2 FYNNEI. V lost 2 bases to trimming and J lost 5 bases, with 11 bases between them. There are 14 residues in the CDR3. This CDR3 is CASSELDGLDTQYF. In DNA form, the CDR3 reads TGTGCCAGCAGTGAACTAGATGGTTTAGATACGCAGTATTTT.

The CDR3 sequence is CASSLEWGRQETQYF. In nucleotides, the CDR3 is TGCGCCAGCAGCTTGGAATGGGGTCGCCAAGAGACCCAGTACTTC. The V and J genes are TRBV5-1 and TRBJ2-5, with D uncertain. This CDR3 comprises 15 residues. Germline V lookup: CDR1 SGHRS, CDR2 YFSETQ. Trimming removed 0 bases at V and 1 base at J, with 10 bases between.

The rearrangement links TRBV5-1 to TRBJ2-2; the match to TRBD2 covers 16 bases. Looked up from germline, CDR1 is SGHRS and CDR2 is YFSETQ. The CDR3 is 17 residues long. V gave up 4 bases and J gave up 4 bases; unmatched junction bases: 4. The chain's CDR3 is CASSAGTSGGVTGELFF. The DNA of the CDR3 is TGCGCCAGCAGCGCCGGGACTAGCGGGGGGGTCACCGGGGAGCTGTTTTTT.

V is TRBV4-1 and J is TRBJ2-3; D unresolved. From germline, CDR1 is MGHRA and CDR2 YSYEKL. The ends were cut back, 2 bases at V and 4 bases at J, with 10 bases in the middle. CDR3 size: 14 residues. The CDR3 is CASSQSLGADTQYF. The CDR3 DNA reads TGCGCCAGCAGCCAAAGCCTCGGTGCAGATACGCAGTATTTT.

The chain carries TRBV5-6 and TRBJ1-2; D is perhaps TRBD1 (5 bases). CDR1 is SGHDT, CDR2 YYEEEE, per germline. The length of the CDR3 is 13 residues. Deletions cut 0 bases from V and 8 bases from J, with 11 bases between. DNA for the CDR3: TGTGCCAGCAGCTTGGTGGGGGTTAAAGGCTACACCTTC. Residues: CASSLVGVKGYTF. Based on the CDR3 plus reference TRBV5-6 and TRBJ1-2, the full variable domain is DAGVTQSPTHLIKTRGQQVTLRCSPKSGHDTVSWYQQALGQGPQFIFQYYEEEERQRGNFPDRFSGHQFPNYSSELNVNALLLGDSALYLCASSLVGVKGYTFGSGTRLTVV.

This clone was detected only once. The chain combines TRBV5-1 with TRBJ1-6; D gene unclear. The CDR3 spans 15 residues. V gave up 7 bases and J gave up 5 bases, with 16 bases separating them. Germline V gene data show CDR1 as SGHRS and CDR2 as YFSETQ. The CDR3, as DNA: TGCGCCAGCCAGCAGGATCTCCCGGATAATTCACCCCTCCACTTT. Translation: CASQQDLPDNSPLHF.

The table lists this clone with a count of one. The rearrangement links TRBV7-2 to TRBJ1-3; D is unclear. V dropped 3 bases and J dropped 0 bases, with 12 bases sitting between them. The germline gives CDR1 SGHTA, CDR2 FQGNSA. The length of the CDR3 is 16 residues. CDR3 residues: CASSFLTVSSGNTIYF. Here the CDR3 DNA reads TGTGCCAGCAGCTTCCTTACGGTCAGCTCTGGAAACACCATATATTTT.

The chain recombines TRBV5-1 with TRBJ1-1; 11 nucleotides agree with TRBD1. The germline CDR1 and CDR2 sequences are SGHRS and YFSETQ. V lost 4 bases to trimming and J lost 3 bases; unmatched junction nucleotides: 5. The CDR3 totals 15 residues. The CDR3: CASSSGQGAYTEAFF. CDR3 DNA: TGCGCCAGCAGCAGTGGACAGGGGGCATACACTGAAGCTTTCTTT.

The chain carries TRBV11-2 and TRBJ1-1; TRBD1 aligns across 7 bases. Germline CDR1 SGHAT, CDR2 FQNNGV. J lost 2 bases, V lost 6 bases, and 12 bases had no gene match. CDR3 length: 16 residues. CDR3 protein: CASRTGTDIQNTEAFF. CDR3 nucleotide sequence: TGTGCCAGCAGAACCGGGACAGACATACAAAACACTGAAGCTTTCTTT.

The chain carries TRBV6-4 and TRBJ2-1, with 9 bases identical to TRBD2. Germline V lookup: CDR1 MRHNA, CDR2 SNTAGT. This CDR3 has 16 residues. V shed 0 bases and J 8 bases; nucleotides not matched to a gene: 8. The CDR3 DNA follows: TGTGCCAGCAGTGACTCGTCCGCGGGGGGGTTGGATGAGCAGTTCTTC. This gives the protein CASSDSSAGGLDEQFF.

The chain employs TRBV5-4 and TRBJ2-7, with 9 bases matching TRBD1. CDR1 SGHNT and CDR2 YYREEE come from the germline V gene (reference sequence). This CDR3 spans 15 amino acids. Losses at the gene ends were 4 bases for V and 1 base for J; bases not matched to a gene: 6. This CDR3 is CASSQDRGRSYEQYF. The CDR3 nucleotides are TGTGCCAGCAGCCAGGACAGGGGCAGGTCCTACGAGCAGTACTTC.

This clone is termed medium-sized. This chain connects TRBV27 to TRBJ2-7; TRBD1 aligns across 9 bases. J gave up 2 bases and V 5 bases, and 28 bases lay outside the gene matches. This CDR3 contains 22 residues. Germline values: CDR1 MNHEY, CDR2 SMNVEV (reference sequence). CDR3 DNA sequence: TGTGCCAGCAGTCCATGGGTACCTAGGACCCTCCGGAAAACAGGGGGCACCTACGAGCAGTACTTC. This encodes CASSPWVPRTLRKTGGTYEQYF.

The rearrangement uses TRBV7-9 and TRBJ2-1, with a possible D match to TRBD2 (7 bases). The V gene's germline CDR1 is SEHNR and CDR2 FQNEAQ (reference sequence). This CDR3 spans 16 amino acids. The ends were cut back, 4 bases at V and 2 bases at J, with 15 bases in the middle. In nucleotides, the CDR3 is TGTGCCAGCAGCTCCCTGGGGGGGGCGACCTACAATGAGCAGTTCTTC. Protein: CASSSLGGATYNEQFF.

The chain links TRBV5-1 to TRBJ1-4; 7 bases line up with TRBD1. The V gene end was trimmed by 0 bases and the J gene end by 4 bases; junction bases not matched to a gene: 3. This CDR3 comprises 15 residues. CDR1 is SGHRS and CDR2 is YFSETQ in the germline V gene. CDR3 nucleotide sequence: TGCGCCAGCAGCTTGGCGGGACAGAATAATGAAAAACTGTTTTTT. Translated: CASSLAGQNNEKLFF.

This clone was picked up a small number of times. The chain employs TRBV15 and TRBJ2-4; D gene unclear. Germline values: CDR1 LNHNV, CDR2 YYDKDF (reference sequence). The CDR3 is made up of 13 amino acids. The V end was cut by 0 bases, the J end by 5 bases, with 5 bases between. The CDR3 DNA reads as TGTGCCACCAGCAGAGAAACCCAAAACATTCAGTACTTC. Amino acid sequence: CATSRETQNIQYF. Full variable domain (missing parts from reference TRBV15 and TRBJ2-4): DAMVIQNPRYQVTQFGKPVTLSCSQTLNHNVMYWYQQKSSQAPKLLFHYYDKDFNNEADTPDNFQSRRPNTSFCFLDIRSPGLGDTAMYLCATSRETQNIQYFGAGTRLSVL.

V and J are TRBV10-3 and TRBJ2-5; unclear D gene. Germline V lookup: CDR1 ENHRY, CDR2 SYGVKD. With 2 bases removed from V and 1 base from J, the gap between germline ends came to 2 bases. The CDR3 loop spans 12 amino acids. The CDR3, as DNA: TGTGCCATCAGTGAGCCCCAAGAGACCCAGTACTTC. Translated, it gives CAISEPQETQYF.

This chain links TRBV6-1 with TRBJ2-7, with a tentative D call TRBD2 (5 bases). The CDR3 totals 13 residues. Trimming left V 10 bases short and J 5 bases short, with 18 bases between. Germline V gene sequence: CDR1 MNHNS, CDR2 SASEGT. The CDR3 region is CATGTSEGDEQYF. CDR3 in DNA: TGTGCCACCGGAACGTCCGAGGGAGACGAGCAGTACTTC.